The T cell receptor (beta chain) under discussion was sequenced for a study of cytomegalovirus exposure and HLA in healthy donors. Study-level results: Indistinguishable V segments, including TRBV6-2 and TRBV6-3, were excluded. In a later analysis, TCR beta V- and J-gene trimming showed a link to a missense DCLRE1C variant. A list of 150 or so TCR beta chains associated with cytomegalovirus was given.

The CDR3 sequence is 14 residues long. The germline gives CDR1 LNHDA, CDR2 SQIVND (reference sequence). Trimming stripped 4 bases from V and 6 bases from J, with 14 bases between. With respect to this clone: Its antigen is currently unknown.

Vbeta (60) and Jbeta (13) primers were used in the PCR. TCRdb's copy holds only in-frame clones and misses some; the assay was immunoSEQ multiplex PCR. Of 150,000 to 200,000 clones in the sample, approximately 85% were seen once. Each donor was nominally healthy when sampled (though unrecorded immune exposures were likely). V is TRBV19 and J is TRBJ2-3; TRBD1 is a possible D gene (6 bases). The sequenced sample was PBMCs. This receptor was identified in a woman between 50 and 59 years old in good health and CMV-seronegative. This CDR3 reads CASSRDNDRDTQYF. CDR3 DNA: TGTGCCAGTAGTAGGGACAATGACCGGGATACGCAGTATTTT. Supplemented by reference TRBV19 and TRBJ2-3, the full variable domain reads DGGITQSPKYLFRKEGQNVTLSCEQNLNHDAMYWYRQDPGQGLRLIYYSQIVNDFQKGDIAEGYSVSREKKESFPLTVTSAQKNPTAFYLCASSRDNDRDTQYFGPGTRLTVL.